This TCR beta chain was captured by sequencing in a study of OX40 agonist ivuxolimab in advanced cancers. Study overall: Ivuxolimab, an antibody acting as an agonist of OX40 (CD134), was used to treat patients. Melanoma, hepatocellular carcinoma, head and neck or renal cell cancer occurred in dose-escalation patients. Study-wide results and caveats: Clonal expansion in partial responders at 0.1-3.0 mg/kg ranked among the lowest. Both blood CD4+ and CD8+ T cells showed clonal growth by week 6 at 0.1 to 3.0 mg/kg.

This table comes from immunoSEQ multiplex PCR, and its TCRdb copy is limited to in-frame clones, with some not included. The table records 20,000 to 25,000 clones, about nine tenths of them present only once. On this clone: The antigen remains undetermined.

CDR1 is LNHDA and CDR2 is SQIVND in the germline V gene (reference sequence). This CDR3 is 15 amino acids long. Trimming cost V 1 base and J 5 bases; bases outside gene matches: 5. The source is an adult with an advanced solid tumor such as melanoma, head and neck, liver or kidney cancer. The sample was CD4+ or CD8+ T cells sorted from blood, taken in a trial of the OX40 agonist ivuxolimab. This chain joins TRBV19 and TRBJ1-1; TRBD1 agrees at 9 bases. CDR3 sequence reads: CASSIVSTGGTEAFF. The CDR3 nucleotides are TGTGCCAGTAGTATAGTCTCGACAGGGGGAACTGAAGCTTTCTTT.